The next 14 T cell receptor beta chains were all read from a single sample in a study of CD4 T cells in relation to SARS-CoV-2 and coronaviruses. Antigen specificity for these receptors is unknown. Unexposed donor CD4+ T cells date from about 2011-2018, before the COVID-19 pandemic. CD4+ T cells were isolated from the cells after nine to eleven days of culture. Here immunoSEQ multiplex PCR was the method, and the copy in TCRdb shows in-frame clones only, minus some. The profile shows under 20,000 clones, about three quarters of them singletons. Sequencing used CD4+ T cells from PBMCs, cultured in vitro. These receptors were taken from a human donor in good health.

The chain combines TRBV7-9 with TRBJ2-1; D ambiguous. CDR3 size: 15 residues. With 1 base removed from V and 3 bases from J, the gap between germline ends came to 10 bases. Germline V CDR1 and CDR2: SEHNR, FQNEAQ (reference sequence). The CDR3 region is CASSLDQLDYNEQFF. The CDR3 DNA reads TGTGCCAGCAGCTTAGATCAACTGGACTACAATGAGCAGTTCTTC.

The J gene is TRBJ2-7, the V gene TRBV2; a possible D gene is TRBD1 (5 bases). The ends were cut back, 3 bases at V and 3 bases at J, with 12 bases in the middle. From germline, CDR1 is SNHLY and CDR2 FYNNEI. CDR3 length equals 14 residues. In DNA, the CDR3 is TGTGCCAGCAGTGAGACAGAGAATCTCTACGAGCAGTACTTC. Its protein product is CASSETENLYEQYF.

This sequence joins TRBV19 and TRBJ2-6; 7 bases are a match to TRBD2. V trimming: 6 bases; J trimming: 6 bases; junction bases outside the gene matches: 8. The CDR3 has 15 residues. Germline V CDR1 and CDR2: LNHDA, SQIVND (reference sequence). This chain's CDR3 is CASSSKRDLANVLTF. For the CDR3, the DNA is TGTGCCAGTAGCAGTAAGCGGGATTTGGCCAACGTCCTGACTTTC.

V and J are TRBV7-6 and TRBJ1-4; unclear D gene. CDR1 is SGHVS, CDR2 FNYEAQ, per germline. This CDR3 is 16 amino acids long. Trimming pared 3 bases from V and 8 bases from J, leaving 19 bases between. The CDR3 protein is CASSFNPEGGNEKLFF. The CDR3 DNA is TGTGCCAGCAGCTTTAATCCGGAGGGCGGAAACGAAAAACTGTTTTTT.

The CDR3 bases are TGTGCCAGCAGTCGCTCCTACGAGCAGTACTTC. This codes for CASSRSYEQYF. The chain couples TRBV25-1 to TRBJ2-7, with D unclear. Germline loops: CDR1 MGHDK, CDR2 SYGVNS. This CDR3 has 11 amino acids. Trimming shortened V by 5 bases and J by 0 bases, and 2 bases separated the two germline ends.

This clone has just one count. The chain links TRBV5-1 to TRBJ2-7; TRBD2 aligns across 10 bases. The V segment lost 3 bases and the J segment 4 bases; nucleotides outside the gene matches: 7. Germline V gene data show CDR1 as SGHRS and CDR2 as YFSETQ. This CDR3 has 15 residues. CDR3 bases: TGCGCCAGCAGCTCGTCTAGCGGGAGTCCGTACGAGCAGTACTTC. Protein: CASSSSSGSPYEQYF.

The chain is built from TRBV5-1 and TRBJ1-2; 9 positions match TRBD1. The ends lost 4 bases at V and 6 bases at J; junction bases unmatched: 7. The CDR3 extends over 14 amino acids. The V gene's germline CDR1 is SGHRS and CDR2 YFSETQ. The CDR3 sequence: CASSPRQGEDGYTF. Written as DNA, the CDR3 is TGCGCCAGCAGCCCAAGACAGGGGGAGGATGGCTACACCTTC.

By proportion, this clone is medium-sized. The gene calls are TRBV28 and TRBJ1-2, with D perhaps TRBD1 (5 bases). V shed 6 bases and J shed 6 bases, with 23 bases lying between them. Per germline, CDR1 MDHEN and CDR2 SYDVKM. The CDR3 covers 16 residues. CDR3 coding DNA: TGTGCCAGCAGCCTCACAGGTGCAGAGGGGCGCGATGGCTACACCTTC. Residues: CASSLTGAEGRDGYTF.

CDR3 nucleotides: TGCGCCAGCAGCCGCGGGACTAGCGGAGATACGCAGTATTTT. Residues: CASSRGTSGDTQYF. The rearrangement uses TRBV5-1 and TRBJ2-3; 11 bases align to TRBD2. Germline assignment: CDR1 SGHRS and CDR2 YFSETQ. This CDR3 is built from 14 residues. The junction had 3 bases not matched to a gene; V was cut back by 4 bases and J by 5 bases.

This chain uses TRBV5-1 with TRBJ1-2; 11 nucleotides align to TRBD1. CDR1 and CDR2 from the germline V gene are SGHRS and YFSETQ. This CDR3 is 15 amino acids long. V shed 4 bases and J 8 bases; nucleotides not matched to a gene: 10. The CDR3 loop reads CASSLGGTGGEGYTF. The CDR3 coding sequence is TGCGCCAGCAGCCTAGGCGGGACAGGGGGTGAGGGCTACACCTTC.

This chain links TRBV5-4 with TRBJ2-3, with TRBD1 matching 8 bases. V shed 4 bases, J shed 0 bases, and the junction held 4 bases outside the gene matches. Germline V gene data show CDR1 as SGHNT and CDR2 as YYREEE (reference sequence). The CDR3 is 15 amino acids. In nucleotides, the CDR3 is TGTGCCAGCAGCCCAGGACAGGGAAGCACAGATACGCAGTATTTT. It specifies CASSPGQGSTDTQYF.

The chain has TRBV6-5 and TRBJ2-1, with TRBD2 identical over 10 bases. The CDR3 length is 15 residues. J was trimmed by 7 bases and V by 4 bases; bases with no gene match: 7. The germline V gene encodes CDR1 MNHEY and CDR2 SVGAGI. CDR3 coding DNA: TGTGCCAGCAGTTCCGACCGACTAGCGGGTAATGAGCAGTTCTTC. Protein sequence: CASSSDRLAGNEQFF.

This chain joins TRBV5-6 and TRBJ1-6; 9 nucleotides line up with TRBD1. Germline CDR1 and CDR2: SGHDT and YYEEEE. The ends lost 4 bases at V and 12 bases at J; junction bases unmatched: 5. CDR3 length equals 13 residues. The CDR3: CASSLTGGIPLHF. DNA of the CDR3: TGTGCCAGCAGCCTGACAGGGGGTATACCCCTCCACTTT. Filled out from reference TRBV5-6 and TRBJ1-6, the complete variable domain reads DAGVTQSPTHLIKTRGQQVTLRCSPKSGHDTVSWYQQALGQGPQFIFQYYEEEERQRGNFPDRFSGHQFPNYSSELNVNALLLGDSALYLCASSLTGGIPLHFGNGTRLTVT.

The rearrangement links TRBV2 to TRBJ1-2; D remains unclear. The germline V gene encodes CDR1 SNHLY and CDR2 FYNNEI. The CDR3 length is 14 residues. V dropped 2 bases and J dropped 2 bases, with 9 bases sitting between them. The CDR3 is CASSEILPNYGYTF. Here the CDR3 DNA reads TGTGCCAGCAGTGAAATCCTACCCAACTATGGCTACACCTTC. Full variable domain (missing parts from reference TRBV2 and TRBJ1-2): EPEVTQTPSHQVTQMGQEVILRCVPISNHLYFYWYRQILGQKVEFLVSFYNNEISEKSEIFDDQFSVERPDGSNFTLKIRSTKLEDSAMYFCASSEILPNYGYTFGSGTRLTVV.